These 21 T cell receptor beta chains were all obtained from the same sample, sequenced in a study of tumor-infiltrating lymphocytes in primary liver carcinoma. TCR beta cDNA came from about 0.45 ug total RNA, primed with a constant-region primer. A slightly modified ARM-PCR protocol with three nested multiplex PCR rounds produced these TCR beta libraries. TRBV1-TRBV30 forward primers paired with a C-beta reverse primer were used in the first two PCR rounds, which ran roughly 9 cycles each. TCRdb reprocessed the multiplex PCR reads via MiXCR and lists one record per CDR3 protein. The profile shows about 200,000 distinct CDR3 sequences, about 65% of them singletons. Researchers drew blood RNA from unsorted whole blood and extracted germline DNA as well. Input material: peripheral blood. These receptors were obtained from a woman between 55 and 75 years old with primary liver carcinoma and hepatitis B virus infection.

This clonotype was observed a handful of times. Given a much more abundant clone one base away, this may be a read error. The chain carries TRBV11-1 and TRBJ2-7; TRBD2 might be the D (6 bases). Looked up from germline, CDR1 is SGHAT and CDR2 is FQDESV (reference sequence). This CDR3 region has 15 residues. The CDR3 sequence is CASSLGAGSRYGQYF. Written as DNA, the CDR3 is TGTGCCAGCAGCTTAGGTGCGGGAAGCCGCTACGGGCAGTACTTC.

As to this clonotype: An end of the junction does not agree with germline; a read error may underlie this. The chain combines TRBV11-2 with TRBJ2-2; possibly TRBD2 for D (5 bases). Germline CDR1 SGHAT, CDR2 FQNNGV. The CDR3 sequence is 12 residues long. The CDR3 DNA sequence: TGTGCCAGCAACTTATATATCGGGGAGATGTTATTT. Amino acid sequence: CASNLYIGEMLF.

This chain uses TRBV28 with TRBJ1-4; unclear D gene. V was clipped by 3 bases and J by 2 bases, with 7 bases between them. This CDR3 spans 14 amino acids. Germline CDR1 reads MDHEN; CDR2 reads SYDVKM. The CDR3 sequence: CASSFLQTNEKLFF. CDR3 DNA sequence: TGTGCCAGCAGTTTCCTACAGACTAATGAAAAACTGTTTTTT.

The J gene is TRBJ2-1, the V gene TRBV10-3; 13 nucleotides align to TRBD2. Germline V gene sequence: CDR1 ENHRY, CDR2 SYGVKD. This CDR3 is 16 amino acids long. Trimming at V came to 3 bases and at J to 11 bases, leaving 10 bases not matched to a gene. This chain's CDR3 is CAISDMTSGRRNQQFF. The CDR3 region has the DNA TGTGCCATCAGTGATATGACTAGCGGGAGGAGAAATCAGCAGTTCTTC.

The rearrangement uses TRBV30 and TRBJ1-1, with D perhaps matching TRBD1 (6 bases). Trimming removed 0 bases from V and 10 bases from J, with 18 bases in between. Looked up from germline, CDR1 is GTSNPN and CDR2 is SVGIG (reference sequence). This CDR3 is built from 14 residues. CDR3 in DNA: TGTGCCTGGAGTGTAGGAGGGGGTAACCCTGGAGCTTTCTTT. Its translation: CAWSVGGGNPGAFF.

A word on this clonotype: This could be a read error, since a much larger clone is one nucleotide away. The chain links TRBV6-5 to TRBJ2-1; 7 nucleotides align to TRBD1. Looked up from germline, CDR1 is MNHEY and CDR2 is SVGAGI. The CDR3 length is 15 residues. The CDR3 reads CASRRSGGAYNGQFF. In DNA form, the CDR3 reads TGTGCCAGCAGGCGGTCAGGGGGAGCCTACAATGGGCAGTTCTTC.

Notes on this clonotype: A much larger clonotype is one base distant, so this may be a read error. V usage is TRBV12-5 and J usage is TRBJ2-1; TRBD2 agrees at 11 bases. V was clipped by 10 bases and J by 5 bases; unmatched bases: 1. CDR3 length: 12 amino acids. Germline V lookup: CDR1 LGHNT, CDR2 FRNRAP. CDR3 loop: CAKGLADNEQFF. Written as DNA, the CDR3 is TGTGCTAAGGGACTAGCGGACAATGAGCAGTTCTTC.

Comment on this clonotype: The junction does not match germline at one end; this may be a read error. The J gene is TRBJ2-5, the V gene TRBV12-3 or TRBV12-4, with TRBD2 matching 14 bases. This CDR3 is 17 amino acids long. The CDR3: CVSSCYGTSGRGETQYF. The CDR3 DNA sequence: TGTGTCAGCAGTTGCTACGGGACTAGCGGGAGAGGGGAGACCCAGTACTTC.

This clonotype came up many times. V usage is TRBV12-3 or TRBV12-4 and J usage is TRBJ2-1; TRBD2 might be the D (5 bases). The CDR3 has 14 amino acids. The V and J ends lost 7 bases and 2 bases respectively, with 12 bases between them. The CDR3 region is CASTLALAYNEQFF. The DNA of the CDR3 is TGTGCCAGCACCTTAGCGCTAGCCTACAATGAGCAGTTCTTC.

On this clonotype: One base away lies a much larger clone, so this may be a sequencing read error. The V and J genes are TRBV4-1 and TRBJ2-1; weak D call: TRBD2 (7 bases). Trimming cost V 7 bases and J 9 bases, with 19 bases left between them. CDR1 and CDR2 (germline): MGHRA, YSYEKL. The CDR3 consists of 14 residues. The CDR3 sequence: CASTRGGAQAEQFF. The CDR3, as DNA: TGCGCCAGCACCAGAGGGGGGGCGCAGGCTGAGCAGTTCTTC.

About this clonotype: The junction departs from germline at one end; a sequencing error may be responsible. The chain is built from TRBV24-1 and TRBJ2-1; D might be TRBD2 (6 bases). The CDR3 has 13 amino acids. CDR1 KGHDR and CDR2 SFDVKD come from the germline V gene. The CDR3 coding sequence is TGTGCCATCAGTGATTTCTTGGGGGGTAAGCAGTTCTTC. It is translated as CAISDFLGGKQFF.

Worth noting for this clonotype: One end of the junction is discordant with germline, which a read error may explain. The rearrangement joins TRBV10-2 to TRBJ2-3, with 9 bases fitting TRBD1. This CDR3 spans 15 amino acids. CDR1 is WSHSY, CDR2 SAAADI, per germline. This CDR3 reads CGSKLPGQGTDMQYF. The DNA of the CDR3 is TGCGGCAGCAAACTACCGGGACAGGGCACAGATATGCAGTATTTT.

On this clonotype: At one of its ends the junction is not consistent with the germline gene, which may arise from a read error. The CDR3 region has the DNA TGTGCCAGCAGAAACTGGGGCCGTTACGAACAGTACTTC. As protein: CASRNWGRYEQYF. The genes are TRBV11-2 and TRBJ2-7, with D tentatively TRBD1 (5 bases). Germline CDR1 SGHAT, CDR2 FQNNGV. This CDR3 has 13 amino acids.

Note on this clonotype: The conserved final phenylalanine or tryptophan is absent from the CDR3, which likely points to a read error. The chain combines TRBV4-2 with TRBJ1-2; D unclear. There are 14 residues in the CDR3. Germline V gene data show CDR1 as LGHNA and CDR2 as YNFKEQ. Written as DNA, the CDR3 is TGTGCCAGCAGCCAAGATCACAGTAACTATGGTTACACCCTC. This encodes CASSQDHSNYGYTL.

V usage is TRBV29-1 and J usage is TRBJ2-7; D is possibly TRBD2 (7 bases). The CDR3 sequence is 15 residues long. Germline V gene data show CDR1 as SQVTM and CDR2 as ANQGSEA. The germline V and J ends were trimmed by 3 bases and 0 bases, with 15 bases remaining between them. The CDR3 loop reads CSVDGGGASSYEQYF. The CDR3 DNA sequence: TGCAGCGTTGATGGTGGGGGGGCTAGCTCCTACGAGCAGTACTTC.

The chain uses TRBV14 and TRBJ2-2; TRBD1 matches 8 bases. CDR3 length: 13 amino acids. Germline CDR1 SGHDN, CDR2 FVKESK. Unmatched junction bases numbered 3, after V lost 6 bases and J lost 6 bases. The CDR3 DNA is TGTGCCAGCAGTTCAGGGGGCTCCGGGGAGCTGTTTTTT. It specifies CASSSGGSGELFF.

The rearrangement links TRBV6-5 to TRBJ2-7; 12 bases are shared with TRBD2. Unmatched junction bases numbered 11, after V lost 7 bases and J lost 1 base. The CDR3 sequence is 17 residues long. Germline V CDR1 and CDR2: MNHEY, SVGAGI. The CDR3 here is CASTSTRLAGGSYEQYF. The CDR3 coding sequence is TGTGCCAGCACCTCCACGCGGCTAGCGGGAGGGTCCTACGAGCAGTACTTC.

V gene TRBV7-8 combines with J gene TRBJ2-3, with D tentatively TRBD1 or TRBD2 (5 bases each). Germline V lookup: CDR1 SGHVS, CDR2 FQNEAQ. Deletions cut 5 bases from V and 2 bases from J, with 14 bases between. The length of the CDR3 is 15 residues. The chain's CDR3 is CASSTSGRATDTQYF. In DNA, the CDR3 is TGTGCCAGCAGCACCTCGGGACGGGCCACAGATACGCAGTATTTT.

As for this clonotype: The missing conserved phenylalanine or tryptophan at the end of this CDR3 makes a read error likely. The genes are TRBV28 and TRBJ1-5, with D unresolved. Trimming stripped 5 bases from V and 6 bases from J, with 14 bases between. The CDR3 extends over 14 amino acids. Per the germline V gene, CDR1 is MDHEN and CDR2 is SYDVKM. CDR3 nucleotides: TGTGCCAGCAGTGCTTTCAAGGCGGGTCAGCCCCAGCATCTT. It codes for CASSAFKAGQPQHL.

Of note for this clonotype: The junction does not match germline at one end; this may be a read error. V gene TRBV24-1 combines with J gene TRBJ2-7; TRBD1 is a possible D gene (7 bases). CDR1 KGHDR and CDR2 SFDVKD come from the germline V gene. The CDR3 runs to 15 residues. The CDR3 spells CATSDTSGGKGELYF. DNA of the CDR3: TGTGCCACCAGTGATACGTCAGGGGGGAAGGGCGAGCTGTACTTC.

Comments on this clonotype: No conserved phenylalanine or tryptophan ends this CDR3, so it is likely a read error. This chain joins TRBV11-2 and TRBJ2-1; 9 bases map to TRBD1. This CDR3 contains 15 residues. Germline lookup yields CDR1 SGHAT and CDR2 FQNNGV. The V gene end was trimmed by 3 bases and the J gene end by 6 bases; junction bases not matched to a gene: 6. CDR3 bases: TGTGCCAGCAGCTTGACAGGGGGGCCCTGCAATGAGCAGTTCTGC. This sequence encodes CASSLTGGPCNEQFC.